This T cell receptor (beta chain) was recovered during a study of blood T cell repertoires in COVID-19. Study-wide background: Whether acute or convalescent, the COVID-19 samples came from the United States, Italy and Spain.

The age range of participants was 18 to 89 years, with residence in more than 20 US areas. Cohort placement rested on clinical history that participants reported themselves. The germline CDR1 and CDR2 sequences are SGHVS and FQNEAQ. V was clipped by 1 base and J by 0 bases; unmatched bases: 3. The CDR3 is 16 residues long. Sequencing used immunoSEQ multiplex PCR; TCRdb keeps in-frame clones, though not all of them. This table has 200,000 to 250,000 clones, 80% to 90% appearing once. Input material: PBMCs or T cells enriched from blood (not recorded which). The rearrangement joins TRBV7-8 to TRBJ2-7, with 10 bases fitting TRBD2. The sequence was collected from a man younger than 35 with acute COVID-19. In DNA, the CDR3 is TGTGCCAGCAGCTTAGTTCCTAGCGGGAGCTCCTACGAGCAGTACTTC. It translates to CASSLVPSGSSYEQYF. Full variable domain (rest looked up from reference TRBV7-8 and TRBJ2-7): GAGVSQSPRYKVAKRGQDVALRCDPISGHVSLFWYQQALGQGPEFLTYFQNEAQLDKSGLPSDRFFAERPEGSVSTLKIQRTQQEDSAVYLCASSLVPSGSSYEQYFGPGTRLTVT.